The 3 T cell receptor beta chains in this list originate from one sample, sequenced in a study of T cell responses to AZD1222 COVID-19 vaccine. Sequenced by immunoSEQ multiplex PCR; TCRdb stores in-frame clones only, minus some. Of about 97,000 clones listed, about 89% were seen once; the top ten hold 7.5%. The material was peripheral blood, obtained on day 0 of AZD1222 vaccination. All receptors derive from an adult in good health.

This clone was seen more than once but under ten times. The CDR3 region is CASRVGGHTGELFF. Here the CDR3 DNA reads TGTGCCAGTAGGGTAGGGGGCCACACCGGGGAGCTGTTTTTT. V is TRBV19 and J is TRBJ2-2, with 7 bases identical to TRBD1. J lost 3 bases, V lost 6 bases, and 4 bases had no gene match. This CDR3 spans 14 amino acids. CDR1 and CDR2 from the germline V gene are LNHDA and SQIVND (reference sequence).

The rearrangement links TRBV29-1 to TRBJ1-4; D remains unclear. This CDR3 has 13 residues. Trimming pared 7 bases from V and 7 bases from J, leaving 16 bases between. Germline assignment: CDR1 SQVTM and CDR2 ANQGSEA. CDR3 DNA sequence: TGCAGCGCGCTGCCTAGGGTGGGTGAAAAACTGTTTTTT. Its translation is CSALPRVGEKLFF.

The rearrangement joins TRBV7-8 to TRBJ2-2, with D tentatively TRBD2 (6 bases). The CDR3 is 15 residues long. V was clipped by 7 bases and J by 0 bases, with 12 bases between them. Germline V gene data show CDR1 as SGHVS and CDR2 as FQNEAQ. The CDR3 DNA is TGTGCCAGCACCCTGGGACTCCCGAACACCGGGGAGCTGTTTTTT. Translation: CASTLGLPNTGELFF. Variable domain in full (rest from reference TRBV7-8 and TRBJ2-2): GAGVSQSPRYKVAKRGQDVALRCDPISGHVSLFWYQQALGQGPEFLTYFQNEAQLDKSGLPSDRFFAERPEGSVSTLKIQRTQQEDSAVYLCASTLGLPNTGELFFGEGSRLTVL.